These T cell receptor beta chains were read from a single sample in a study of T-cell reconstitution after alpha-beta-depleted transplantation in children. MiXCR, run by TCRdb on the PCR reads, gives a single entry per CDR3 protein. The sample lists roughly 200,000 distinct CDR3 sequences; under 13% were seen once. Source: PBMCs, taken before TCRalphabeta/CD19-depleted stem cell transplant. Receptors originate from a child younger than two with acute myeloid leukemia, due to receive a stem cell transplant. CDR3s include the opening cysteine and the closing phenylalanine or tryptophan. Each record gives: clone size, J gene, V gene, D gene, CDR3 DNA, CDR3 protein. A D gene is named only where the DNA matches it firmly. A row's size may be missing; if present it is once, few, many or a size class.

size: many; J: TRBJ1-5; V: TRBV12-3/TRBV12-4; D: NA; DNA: TGTGCCAGCATCCAGTCCTTGGGTAGCAATCAGCCCCAGCATTTT; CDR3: CASIQSLGSNQPQHF
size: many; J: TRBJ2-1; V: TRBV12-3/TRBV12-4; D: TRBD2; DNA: TGTGCCAGCAGTTCCTCCAAAGTAGGTAGCGGGAGGTACAATCAGCAGTTCTTC; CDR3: CASSSSKVGSGRYNQQFF
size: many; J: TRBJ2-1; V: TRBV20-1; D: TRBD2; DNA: TGCAGTGCTAGGGGGACTAGCGGGAGCGATGAGCAGTTCTTC; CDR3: CSARGTSGSDEQFF
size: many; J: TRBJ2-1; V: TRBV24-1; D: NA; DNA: TGTGCCACCAAGGGGGGTGGGAATGAGCAGTTCTTC; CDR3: CATKGGGNEQFF
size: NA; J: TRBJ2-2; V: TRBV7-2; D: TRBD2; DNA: TGTGCCAGCAGCGGACTAGCGGGAGAGGGCGGGGAGCTGTTTTTT; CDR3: CASSGLAGEGGELFF
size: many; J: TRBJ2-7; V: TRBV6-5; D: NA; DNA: TGTGCCAGCAGTTCCACAGGGATCGACTACGAGCAGTACTTC; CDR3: CASSSTGIDYEQYF
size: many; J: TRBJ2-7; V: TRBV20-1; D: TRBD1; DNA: TGCAGTGCTAGTGATACGGGACAGGGGAACGAGCAGTACTTC; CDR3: CSASDTGQGNEQYF
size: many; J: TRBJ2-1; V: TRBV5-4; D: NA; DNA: TGTGCCAGCAGCCTAGACTCGAGCTCCTACAATGAGCAGTTCTTC; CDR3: CASSLDSSSYNEQFF
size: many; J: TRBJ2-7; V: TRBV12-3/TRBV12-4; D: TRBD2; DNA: TGTGCCAGCAGTCCACCGGGACTAGAATTATCCGAGCAGTACTTC; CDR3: CASSPPGLELSEQYF
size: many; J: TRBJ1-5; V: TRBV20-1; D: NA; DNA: TGCAGTGCTAGTAGGGGGGGGACTCAGCCCCAGCATTTT; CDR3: CSASRGGTQPQHF
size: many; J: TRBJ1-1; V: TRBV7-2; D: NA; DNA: TGTGCCAGCAGCTTTTCGCCCGGGAACACTGAAGCTTTCTTT; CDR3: CASSFSPGNTEAFF
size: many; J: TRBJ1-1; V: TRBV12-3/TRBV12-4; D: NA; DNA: TGTGCCAGCAGTTTCCAACTGATGAACACTGAAGCTTTCTTT; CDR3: CASSFQLMNTEAFF
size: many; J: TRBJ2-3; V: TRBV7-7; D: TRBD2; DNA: TGTGCCAGCAGCCCGACTAGCGGAACAGATACGCAGTATTTT; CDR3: CASSPTSGTDTQYF
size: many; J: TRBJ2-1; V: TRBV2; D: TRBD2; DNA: TGTGCCAGCTCAGCTAGCGGGGGGAATATTAAGTCCTACAATGAGCAGTTCTTC; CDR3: CASSASGGNIKSYNEQFF
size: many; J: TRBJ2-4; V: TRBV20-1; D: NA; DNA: TGCAGTGGAGAGAACGCCAAAAACATTCAGTACTTC; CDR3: CSGENAKNIQYF
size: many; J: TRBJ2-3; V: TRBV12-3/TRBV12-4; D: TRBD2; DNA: TGTGCCAGCAGTTTTCCCCCGGGGGGGCAAGATACGCAGTATTTT; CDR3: CASSFPPGGQDTQYF
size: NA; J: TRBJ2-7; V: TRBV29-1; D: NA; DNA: TGCAGCGTTGAAGCCGGGGGCTACGAGCAGTACTTC; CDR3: CSVEAGGYEQYF
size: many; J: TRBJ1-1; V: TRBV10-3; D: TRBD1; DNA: TGTGCCATCAGTGCAGGGGGCACTGAAGCTTTCTTT; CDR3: CAISAGGTEAFF
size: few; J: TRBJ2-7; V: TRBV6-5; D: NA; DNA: TGTGCCAGCAGTTTTACCTCTACCGCGGGGTCCTACGAGCAGTACTTC; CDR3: CASSFTSTAGSYEQYF
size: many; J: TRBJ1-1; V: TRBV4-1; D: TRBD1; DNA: TGCGCCAGCAGCCAAGGACAGGGAGGAACTGAAGCTTTCTTT; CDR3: CASSQGQGGTEAFF
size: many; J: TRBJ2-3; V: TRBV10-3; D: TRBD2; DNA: TGTGCCATCAGTCCCGGGACTAGCGGTCCGAGCACAGATACGCAGTATTTT; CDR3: CAISPGTSGPSTDTQYF
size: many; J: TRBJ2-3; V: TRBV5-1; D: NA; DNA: TGCGCCAGCAGCTTGGCGACCTCCACAGATACGCAGTATTTT; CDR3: CASSLATSTDTQYF
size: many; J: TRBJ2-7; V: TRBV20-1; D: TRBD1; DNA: TGCAGTGCTCCGGACAGGTCCTACGAGCAGTACTTC; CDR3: CSAPDRSYEQYF
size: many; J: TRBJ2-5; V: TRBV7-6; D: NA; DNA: TGTGCCAGCAGCCCAGGGGTCCAAGAGACCCAGTACTTC; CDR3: CASSPGVQETQYF
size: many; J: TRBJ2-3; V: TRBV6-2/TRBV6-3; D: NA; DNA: TGTGCCAGCAGTTTCCTTGGACTCAAGCTCACAGATACGCAGTATTTT; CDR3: CASSFLGLKLTDTQYF
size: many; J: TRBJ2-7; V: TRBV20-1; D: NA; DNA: TGCAGTGCTAGAAAGGATAGCTACGAGCAGTACTTC; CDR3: CSARKDSYEQYF
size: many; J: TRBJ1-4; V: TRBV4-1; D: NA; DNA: TGCGCCAGCAGCCAGCCCGGGACGAAGTTTGGAGCTAATGAAAAACTGTTTTTT; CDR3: CASSQPGTKFGANEKLFF
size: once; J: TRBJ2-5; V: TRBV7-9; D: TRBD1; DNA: TGTGTCAGCAGCTTTGACAGGGGGCGAGAGACCCAGTACTTT; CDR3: CVSSFDRGRETQYF
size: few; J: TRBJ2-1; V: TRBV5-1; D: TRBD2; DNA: TGCGCCAGCAGCTTGTCGAGCGGGACCTACAATGAGCAGTTCTTC; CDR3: CASSLSSGTYNEQFF
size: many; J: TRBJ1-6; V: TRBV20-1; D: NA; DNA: TGCAGTGCCTTAACCGGGCCCGAGGGCTCACCCCTCCACTTT; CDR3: CSALTGPEGSPLHF
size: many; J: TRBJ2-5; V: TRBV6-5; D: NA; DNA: TGTGCCAGCAGAAAAGAGACCCAGTACTTC; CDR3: CASRKETQYF
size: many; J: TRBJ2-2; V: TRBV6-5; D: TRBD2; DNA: TGTGCCAGCAGTTACTCCCGGACTAGCGGGAACACCGGGGAGCTGTTTTTT; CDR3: CASSYSRTSGNTGELFF
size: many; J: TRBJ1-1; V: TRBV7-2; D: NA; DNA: TGTGCCAGCAGCCTTTGGGTGGGGGGAACTGAAGCTTTCTTT; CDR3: CASSLWVGGTEAFF
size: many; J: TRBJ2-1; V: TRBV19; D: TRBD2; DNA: TGTGCCAGTAGTGGGGACTGGCGGGAGAAGCGGGGCAATGAGCAGTTCTTC; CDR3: CASSGDWREKRGNEQFF
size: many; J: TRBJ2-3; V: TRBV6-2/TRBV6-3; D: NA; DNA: TGTGCCAGCAGTTACTTCAGGCGAACGGGAACAGATACGCAGTATTTT; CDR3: CASSYFRRTGTDTQYF
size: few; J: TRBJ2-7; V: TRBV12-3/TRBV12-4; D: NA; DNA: TGTGCCAGCAGTTTCGCGGGGGCCCACGAGCAGTACTTC; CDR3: CASSFAGAHEQYF
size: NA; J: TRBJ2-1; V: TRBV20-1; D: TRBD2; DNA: TGCAGTGCTAGAGAGGCTCGCGGGAGTGCCTACAATGAGCAGTTCTTC; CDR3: CSAREARGSAYNEQFF
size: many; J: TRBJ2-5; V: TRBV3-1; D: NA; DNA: TGTGCCAGCAGCCAAGAGACCGGGACTCCTCAAGAGACCCAGTACTTC; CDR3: CASSQETGTPQETQYF
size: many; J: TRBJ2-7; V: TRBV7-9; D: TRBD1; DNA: TGTGCCAGCAGCTTAAACCGGGACAGAGACTACGAGCAGTACTTC; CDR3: CASSLNRDRDYEQYF
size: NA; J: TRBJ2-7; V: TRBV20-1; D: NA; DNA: TGCAGTGCTCCCCGGGGGTACGAGCAGTACTTC; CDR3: CSAPRGYEQYF
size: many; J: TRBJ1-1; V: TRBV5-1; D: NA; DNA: TGCGCCAGCAGGTTCCCCTCGAGCACTGAAGCTTTCTTT; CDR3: CASRFPSSTEAFF